The clone carrying this T cell receptor (beta chain) was seen only once. The data stem from a study of cytomegalovirus exposure and HLA in healthy donors. Trimming removed 6 bases from V and 5 bases from J; junction bases left unmatched: 9. This CDR3 spans 15 amino acids. CDR1 and CDR2 from the germline V gene are MNHEY and SMNVEV (reference sequence). PCR involved 60 Vbeta and 13 Jbeta primers. Profiling relied on immunoSEQ multiplex PCR, and the TCRdb table lists in-frame clones only, not all of them. The data show approximately 130,000 clones, around three quarters seen once. The sequencing sample was made of PBMCs. The source is a woman aged 45-60 years in good health and CMV-seronegative. V and J are TRBV27 and TRBJ1-4; 7 nucleotides align to TRBD1. The CDR3 loop reads CASSPRDSRNEKLFF. CDR3 nucleotide sequence: TGTGCCAGCAGCCCAAGGGACAGTAGAAATGAAAAACTGTTTTTT.